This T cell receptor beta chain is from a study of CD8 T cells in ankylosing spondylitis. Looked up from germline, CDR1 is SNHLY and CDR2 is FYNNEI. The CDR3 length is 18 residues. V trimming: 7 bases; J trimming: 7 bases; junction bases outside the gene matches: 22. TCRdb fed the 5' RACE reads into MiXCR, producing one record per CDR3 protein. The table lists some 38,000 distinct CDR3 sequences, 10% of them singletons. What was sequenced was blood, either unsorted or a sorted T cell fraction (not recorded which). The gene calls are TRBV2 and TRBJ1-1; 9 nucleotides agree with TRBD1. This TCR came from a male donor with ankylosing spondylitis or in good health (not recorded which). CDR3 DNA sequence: TGTGCCAGCACCGAATCCTCCTTCCCGAACAGGGGGCGAGGTGAAGCTTTCTTT. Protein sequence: CASTESSFPNRGRGEAFF.